One and the same sample provided the 21 T cell receptor beta chains below, sequenced in a study of PD-1 blockade in classical Hodgkin lymphoma. Time point: cycle 4 day 1 (C4D1), after 5 to 7 weeks of nivolumab. All trial patients relapsed after autologous stem cell transplantation. Clones were sequenced by immunoSEQ multiplex PCR, and TCRdb holds only the in-frame ones, with some missing. The profile shows some 21,000 clones, more than 70% of them singletons. The source was peripheral blood mononuclear cells (PBMCs), collected before the fourth cycle of nivolumab. The origin of the receptors is a human donor with classical Hodgkin lymphoma.

This clone was seen only once. The chain carries TRBV18 and TRBJ2-7, with 9 bases identical to TRBD1. Germline V gives CDR1 KGHSH, CDR2 LQKENI. V lost 3 bases to trimming and J lost 9 bases; unmatched junction nucleotides: 3. CDR3 length: 12 residues. The CDR3: CASSPGQGRQYF. In DNA, the CDR3 is TGTGCCAGCTCACCTGGACAGGGGCGGCAGTACTTC. The entire variable domain, with the rest obtained from reference TRBV18 and TRBJ2-7, is as follows: NAGVMQNPRHLVRRRGQEARLRCSPMKGHSHVYWYRQLPEEGLKFMVYLQKENIIDESGMPKERFSAEFPKEGPSILRIQQVVRGDSAAYFCASSPGQGRQYFGPGTRLTVT.

The count of this clone is one. The chain recombines TRBV19 with TRBJ2-1, with 7 bases aligning to TRBD2. The V and J ends lost 4 bases and 6 bases, in that order; junction bases with no gene match: 6. Germline V gives CDR1 LNHDA, CDR2 SQIVND (reference sequence). This CDR3 is built from 14 residues. CDR3: CASSRSREVNEQFF. Written as DNA, the CDR3 is TGTGCCAGTAGTAGGAGTCGGGAGGTCAATGAGCAGTTCTTC.

The CDR3 DNA reads as TGCGCCAGCAGCACAAATCCCGGGACTAGCGGGAAAGGGGAGCTGTTTTTT. The encoded protein is CASSTNPGTSGKGELFF. This chain joins TRBV4-3 and TRBJ2-2; 13 bases align to TRBD2. The V segment lost 5 bases and the J segment 8 bases; nucleotides outside the gene matches: 11. Germline CDR1 is LGHNA and CDR2 is YSLEER. This CDR3 comprises 17 residues.

This rearrangement joins TRBV7-2 to TRBJ1-5; TRBD1 agrees at 9 bases. Losses at the gene ends were 5 bases for V and 6 bases for J; bases not matched to a gene: 14. This CDR3 comprises 17 residues. Germline loops: CDR1 SGHTA, CDR2 FQGNSA. CDR3 nucleotides: TGTGCCAGCAGCACGGGACAGGGCCCCTTGGGAAGTCAGCCCCAGCATTTT. Amino acid sequence: CASSTGQGPLGSQPQHF.

The gene calls are TRBV13 and TRBJ2-1; D gene uncertain. CDR1 is PRHDT and CDR2 is FYEKMQ in the germline V gene (reference sequence). The CDR3 is 15 amino acids. Deletions cut 5 bases from V and 2 bases from J, with 13 bases between. DNA for the CDR3: TGTGCCAGCAGCCCTGCCCTTGCAGCCTACAATGAGCAGTTCTTC. Amino acid sequence: CASSPALAAYNEQFF.

The chain joins TRBV10-3 to TRBJ2-3; no firm D call. Trimming removed 7 bases at V and 0 bases at J, with 14 bases between. The CDR3 runs 15 residues. Looked up from germline, CDR1 is ENHRY and CDR2 is SYGVKD. CDR3 residues: CAIKNRATSTDTQYF. CDR3 nucleotide sequence: TGTGCCATCAAGAACAGAGCAACTAGCACAGATACGCAGTATTTT.

The chain employs TRBV7-3 and TRBJ2-2; possibly TRBD2 for D (7 bases). The CDR3 contains 23 residues. From germline, CDR1 is SGHTA and CDR2 FQGTGA. Trimming cost V 1 base and J 4 bases, with 34 bases left between them. CDR3 in amino acids: CASSLKFGWGRGIGGSGTGELFF. In nucleotides, the CDR3 is TGTGCCAGCAGCTTAAAGTTTGGATGGGGGCGGGGAATAGGCGGGAGCGGCACCGGGGAGCTGTTTTTT.

V is TRBV6-6 and J is TRBJ1-2; D is unresolved. Germline loops: CDR1 MNHNY, CDR2 SVGAGI (reference sequence). V was clipped by 2 bases and J by 1 base, with 11 bases between them. The CDR3 runs to 15 residues. The CDR3 reads CASSYGQLINYGYTF. The CDR3 DNA is TGTGCCAGCAGTTACGGTCAGCTGATTAACTATGGCTACACCTTC.

In its sample, this clone ranks as medium-sized. CDR3 protein: CASRDLRRADTQYF. For the CDR3, the DNA is TGTGCCAGCCGGGACCTCAGGCGCGCAGATACGCAGTATTTT. The V and J genes are TRBV19 and TRBJ2-3, with D tentatively TRBD1 or TRBD2 (5 bases each). V was pared by 9 bases and J by 4 bases, with 17 bases between. The CDR3 totals 14 residues. From germline, CDR1 is LNHDA and CDR2 SQIVND (reference sequence).

The genes are TRBV4-2 and TRBJ2-3; D is unclear. Germline assignment: CDR1 LGHNA and CDR2 YNFKEQ. V dropped 4 bases and J dropped 0 bases, with 8 bases sitting between them. The CDR3 covers 14 residues. Written as DNA, the CDR3 is TGTGCCAGCAGCCCCCCCGGGAGCACAGATACGCAGTATTTT. This translates into CASSPPGSTDTQYF.

This clone was recorded a few times. CDR3 sequence: CASSRRQGNQPQHF. The DNA of the CDR3 is TGTGCCAGCTCACGACGACAGGGCAATCAGCCCCAGCATTTT. J is TRBJ1-5 and V is TRBV18; D is possibly TRBD1 (6 bases). The CDR3 has 14 residues. V lost 4 bases and J lost 2, with 9 bases in between. Germline CDR1 and CDR2: KGHSH and LQKENI.

For the CDR3, the DNA is TGTGCCAGCAGTGTGCGGGGGGACTCCTACGAGCAGTACTTC. It encodes CASSVRGDSYEQYF. This chain connects TRBV2 to TRBJ2-7; 8 bases map to TRBD2. Per the germline V gene, CDR1 is SNHLY and CDR2 is FYNNEI. With V trimmed by 4 bases and J by 0 bases, 2 bases remained unmatched. The CDR3 sequence is 14 residues long.

The CDR3: CASSQGARARKVAKNIQYF. The CDR3 region has the DNA TGCGCCAGCAGCCAAGGGGCCAGGGCTCGTAAGGTAGCCAAAAACATTCAGTACTTC. The chain combines TRBV4-1 with TRBJ2-4; TRBD1 is a possible D gene (5 bases). The V gene lost 1 base and the J gene lost 0 bases, with 19 bases spanning the gap. Germline V lookup: CDR1 MGHRA, CDR2 YSYEKL. The CDR3 sequence is 19 residues long.

This clone is medium-sized within its sample. Other DNA sequences of this sample code for an identical CDR3. The gene calls are TRBV11-2 and TRBJ1-5; the match to TRBD1 covers 7 bases. The V gene end was trimmed by 5 bases and the J gene end by 4 bases; junction bases not matched to a gene: 5. This CDR3 is 14 amino acids long. CDR1 and CDR2 (germline): SGHAT, FQNNGV. CDR3: CASSPGTANQPQHF. Written as DNA, the CDR3 is TGTGCCAGCAGCCCTGGGACAGCAAATCAGCCCCAGCATTTT.

Relative to its sample, this clone is large (0.1 to 1%). This chain links TRBV4-3 with TRBJ2-7, with 10 bases identical to TRBD1. From germline, CDR1 is LGHNA and CDR2 YSLEER. The CDR3 has 15 residues. J gave up 2 bases and V 5 bases, and 6 bases lay outside the gene matches. CDR3 DNA sequence: TGCGCCAGCAGCTTCTCCGGGACAGGGGCCTACGAGCAGTACTTC. It codes for CASSFSGTGAYEQYF.

The CDR3 loop reads CASSQGTSGYNEQFF. The CDR3 DNA reads as TGTGCCAGCAGCCAAGGGACTAGCGGGTACAATGAGCAGTTCTTC. The J gene is TRBJ2-1, the V gene TRBV14; 11 bases are shared with TRBD2. Germline-derived CDR1 and CDR2 are SGHDN and FVKESK. Trimming removed 1 base from V and 4 bases from J; junction bases left unmatched: 0. The CDR3 is 15 amino acids.

The gene calls are TRBV6-6 and TRBJ2-7, with 7 positions matching TRBD1. The V gene's germline CDR1 is MNHNY and CDR2 SVGAGI (reference sequence). CDR3 length equals 12 residues. Losses at the gene ends were 6 bases for V and 5 bases for J; bases not matched to a gene: 4. DNA for the CDR3: TGTGCCAGCAGGCTACAGGGGAACGAGCAGTACTTC. It yields the protein CASRLQGNEQYF.

The chain recombines TRBV5-7 with TRBJ1-5; D gene uncertain. TRBV5-7 is sorted into the ORF group, with uncertain function. The CDR3 has 14 amino acids. The V and J ends lost 0 bases and 3 bases respectively, with 7 bases between them. The CDR3 region is CASSLDSANQPQHF. The CDR3 DNA sequence: TGTGCCAGCAGCTTGGACAGTGCCAATCAGCCCCAGCATTTT.

The J gene is TRBJ2-5, the V gene TRBV7-9; weak D call: TRBD2 (5 bases). The CDR3 loop spans 13 amino acids. Germline CDR1 and CDR2: SEHNR and FQNEAQ (reference sequence). The V end was cut by 5 bases, the J end by 2 bases, with 9 bases between. CDR3 bases: TGTGCCAGCAGCACGGGAAAACAAGAGACCCAGTACTTC. It codes for CASSTGKQETQYF.

The chain employs TRBV18 and TRBJ2-3, with D perhaps matching TRBD1 (5 bases). Germline CDR1 KGHSH, CDR2 LQKENI. V gave up 5 bases and J gave up 2 bases, with 8 bases separating them. The CDR3 is 13 residues long. The CDR3 DNA sequence: TGTGCCAGCTCAACAGGTATCACAGATACGCAGTATTTT. Protein: CASSTGITDTQYF.

This clone has only a few counts. The J gene is TRBJ1-4, the V gene TRBV18, with 8 bases aligning to TRBD1. Germline CDR1 is KGHSH and CDR2 is LQKENI. V lost 8 bases and J lost 8; bases outside the gene matches: 7. This CDR3 spans 13 amino acids. CDR3: CASKSDRAEKLFF. The DNA of the CDR3 is TGTGCCAGCAAATCGGACAGGGCGGAAAAACTGTTTTTT.